A selection of T cell receptor beta chains follows, all from one sample in a study of shared clonotypes between healthy human individuals. Libraries were prepared by immunoSEQ multiplex PCR; TCRdb keeps only in-frame clonotypes and omits some of them. The profile shows about 1 million clones, about 75% of them singletons. Material: memory CD4+ T cells sorted from blood. The source is a man aged 18 to 30 in good health. Both conserved end residues are part of each CDR3. The D gene is left open where the match is weak. For some rows the clone size is stated as once, few or many, or as a class when expanded; others skip it.

CDR3aa: CASKDRLNTEAFF
CDR3nt: TGTGCCAGCAAGGACAGACTGAACACTGAAGCTTTCTTT
d_gene: .
v_gene: TRBV6-1
abundance: .
j_gene: TRBJ1-1

CDR3aa: CASSLANTGNNEQFF
CDR3nt: TGTGCTAGCAGCTTAGCGAACACAGGAAACAATGAGCAGTTCTTC
d_gene: .
v_gene: TRBV7-7
abundance: .
j_gene: TRBJ2-1

CDR3aa: CATSRDLGGLYEQYF
CDR3nt: TGTGCCACCAGCAGAGATTTGGGGGGCCTCTACGAGCAGTACTTC
d_gene: .
v_gene: TRBV15
abundance: .
j_gene: TRBJ2-7

CDR3aa: CAWTGWGTTGELFF
CDR3nt: TGTGCCTGGACAGGGTGGGGGACGACCGGGGAGCTGTTTTTT
d_gene: .
v_gene: TRBV30
abundance: .
j_gene: TRBJ2-2

CDR3aa: CASSVTSLRGGETQYF
CDR3nt: TGTGCCAGCAGTGTAACGTCTCTACGGGGCGGAGAGACCCAGTACTTC
d_gene: .
v_gene: TRBV2
abundance: .
j_gene: TRBJ2-5

CDR3aa: CASSVEPRGWEQYF
CDR3nt: TGTGCCAGCAGCGTAGAGCCCCGAGGTTGGGAGCAGTACTTC
d_gene: .
v_gene: TRBV9
abundance: .
j_gene: TRBJ2-7

CDR3aa: CASKTPGSEAFF
CDR3nt: TGTGCCAGCAAAACCCCGGGCAGTGAAGCTTTCTTT
d_gene: .
v_gene: TRBV6-5
abundance: .
j_gene: TRBJ1-1

CDR3aa: CASSLGQYSNQPQHF
CDR3nt: TGTGCCAGCAGTTTAGGCCAGTATAGCAATCAGCCCCAGCATTTT
d_gene: .
v_gene: TRBV28
abundance: once
j_gene: TRBJ1-5

CDR3aa: CSVVSGAAGKQFF
CDR3nt: TGCAGCGTTGTTTCGGGGGCCGCTGGCAAGCAGTTCTTC
d_gene: .
v_gene: TRBV29-1
abundance: few
j_gene: TRBJ2-1

CDR3aa: CASSRGAARYGYTF
CDR3nt: TGTGCCAGTAGTCGGGGGGCCGCTCGCTATGGCTACACCTTC
d_gene: .
v_gene: TRBV19
abundance: .
j_gene: TRBJ1-2

CDR3aa: CATSGQSNQPQHF
CDR3nt: TGTGCCACCAGCGGACAGAGCAATCAGCCCCAGCATTTT
d_gene: .
v_gene: TRBV15
abundance: few
j_gene: TRBJ1-5

CDR3aa: CASSAGTANYEKLFF
CDR3nt: TGTGCCAGCAGCGCCGGGACAGCAAACTATGAAAAACTGTTTTTT
d_gene: TRBD1
v_gene: TRBV13
abundance: once
j_gene: TRBJ1-4

CDR3aa: CSARSHNEQFF
CDR3nt: TGCAGTGCTAGAAGCCACAATGAGCAGTTCTTC
d_gene: .
v_gene: TRBV20-1
abundance: .
j_gene: TRBJ2-1

CDR3aa: CASSLKAGGYNEQFF
CDR3nt: TGTGCCAGCAGCTTAAAAGCGGGTGGCTACAATGAGCAGTTCTTC
d_gene: .
v_gene: TRBV11-3
abundance: .
j_gene: TRBJ2-1

CDR3aa: CAISASVETQYF
CDR3nt: TGTGCCATCAGTGCTAGCGTTGAGACCCAGTACTTC
d_gene: .
v_gene: TRBV10-3
abundance: .
j_gene: TRBJ2-5

CDR3aa: CASTSGYEQYF
CDR3nt: TGTGCCAGCACCTCGGGGTACGAGCAGTACTTC
d_gene: .
v_gene: TRBV6-5
abundance: .
j_gene: TRBJ2-7

CDR3aa: CASSTRGGGGFNEQFF
CDR3nt: TGTGCCAGCAGCACAAGGGGAGGGGGAGGATTTAATGAGCAGTTCTTC
d_gene: .
v_gene: TRBV9
abundance: .
j_gene: TRBJ2-1

CDR3aa: CASRESQETQYF
CDR3nt: TGCGCCAGCAGGGAGAGTCAAGAGACCCAGTACTTC
d_gene: .
v_gene: TRBV5-1
abundance: .
j_gene: TRBJ2-5

CDR3aa: CASSLTIQGNTEAFF
CDR3nt: TGTGCCAGCAGTTTAACTATACAGGGGAACACTGAAGCTTTCTTT
d_gene: .
v_gene: TRBV27
abundance: .
j_gene: TRBJ1-1

CDR3aa: CASRRRDVLDEQYF
CDR3nt: TGTGCCAGCCGTCGCAGGGATGTGTTGGACGAGCAGTACTTC
d_gene: .
v_gene: TRBV6-6
abundance: once
j_gene: TRBJ2-7

CDR3aa: CASSPLLATYTQYF
CDR3nt: TGTGCCAGCAGTCCTTTGCTAGCGACTTATACGCAGTATTTT
d_gene: .
v_gene: TRBV25-1
abundance: .
j_gene: TRBJ2-3

CDR3aa: CASSAGQGEAFF
CDR3nt: TGCGCCAGCAGCGCGGGACAAGGTGAAGCTTTCTTT
d_gene: .
v_gene: TRBV5-1
abundance: .
j_gene: TRBJ1-1

CDR3aa: CAISESFLPGQDFQETQYF
CDR3nt: TGTGCCATCAGTGAGTCGTTTCTTCCGGGACAGGACTTTCAAGAGACCCAGTACTTC
d_gene: TRBD1
v_gene: TRBV10-3
abundance: .
j_gene: TRBJ2-5

CDR3aa: CASSLEGLADTQYF
CDR3nt: TGTGCCAGCAGCTTGGAGGGGCTAGCGGATACGCAGTATTTT
d_gene: .
v_gene: TRBV5-4
abundance: .
j_gene: TRBJ2-3

CDR3aa: CASSPSTGRTNTEAFF
CDR3nt: TGTGCCAGCAGCCCGTCGACGGGACGTACGAACACTGAAGCTTTCTTT
d_gene: .
v_gene: TRBV5-6
abundance: .
j_gene: TRBJ1-1

CDR3aa: CASRLTGANYEQFF
CDR3nt: TGCGCCAGCAGGCTCACGGGGGCAAACTATGAGCAGTTCTTC
d_gene: .
v_gene: TRBV10-2
abundance: .
j_gene: TRBJ2-1

CDR3aa: CASSFLEAGGGGELFF
CDR3nt: TGTGCCAGCAGTTTTCTCGAGGCAGGAGGCGGCGGGGAGCTGTTTTTT
d_gene: .
v_gene: TRBV6-5
abundance: .
j_gene: TRBJ2-2

CDR3aa: CASSKGQTNYGYTF
CDR3nt: TGTGCCAGCAGCAAAGGACAGACCAACTATGGCTACACCTTC
d_gene: .
v_gene: TRBV7-2
abundance: .
j_gene: TRBJ1-2

CDR3aa: CASSDFSGGANTGELFF
CDR3nt: TGTGCCAGCAGTGACTTTAGCGGGGGGGCCAACACCGGGGAGCTGTTTTTT
d_gene: TRBD2
v_gene: TRBV6-1
abundance: .
j_gene: TRBJ2-2

CDR3aa: CASSDGTQSSYNSPLHF
CDR3nt: TGCGCCAGCAGCGACGGGACACAGAGCTCCTATAATTCACCCCTCCACTTT
d_gene: .
v_gene: TRBV5-1
abundance: .
j_gene: TRBJ1-6

CDR3aa: CASSLGHKNIQYF
CDR3nt: TGTGCCAGCAGCTTGGGACATAAAAACATTCAGTACTTC
d_gene: .
v_gene: TRBV5-6
abundance: .
j_gene: TRBJ2-4

CDR3aa: CAWSAVSTDTQYF
CDR3nt: TGTGCCTGGAGTGCAGTGAGCACAGATACGCAGTATTTT
d_gene: .
v_gene: TRBV30
abundance: .
j_gene: TRBJ2-3

CDR3aa: CASSWDRNNEQFF
CDR3nt: TGTGCCAGCAGTTGGGACAGGAACAATGAGCAGTTCTTC
d_gene: TRBD1
v_gene: TRBV6-5
abundance: .
j_gene: TRBJ2-1

CDR3aa: CASRGHSNSPLHF
CDR3nt: TGTGCCAGCAGGGGACATAGTAATTCACCCCTCCACTTT
d_gene: .
v_gene: TRBV25-1
abundance: .
j_gene: TRBJ1-6

CDR3aa: CASSQSRHTEAFF
CDR3nt: TGTGCCAGCAGCCAGTCACGACACACTGAAGCTTTCTTT
d_gene: .
v_gene: TRBV14
abundance: .
j_gene: TRBJ1-1

CDR3aa: CASRGDGTGELFF
CDR3nt: TGTGCCAGCAGAGGGGACGGCACCGGGGAGCTGTTTTTT
d_gene: .
v_gene: TRBV2
abundance: .
j_gene: TRBJ2-2

CDR3aa: CASSLESRAGLGANYGYTF
CDR3nt: TGCGCCAGCAGCTTGGAGTCCCGAGCCGGCCTGGGCGCTAACTATGGCTACACCTTC
d_gene: .
v_gene: TRBV5-1
abundance: once
j_gene: TRBJ1-2

CDR3aa: CASSPSSAGEAFF
CDR3nt: TGTGCCAGCTCACCTTCGTCAGCAGGTGAAGCTTTCTTT
d_gene: .
v_gene: TRBV18
abundance: .
j_gene: TRBJ1-1

CDR3aa: CASSPTSGRREQYF
CDR3nt: TGTGCCAGCAGCCCTACTAGCGGGAGACGCGAGCAGTACTTC
d_gene: TRBD2
v_gene: TRBV5-6
abundance: .
j_gene: TRBJ2-7

CDR3aa: CASSLGLAGVQETQYF
CDR3nt: TGTGCCAGCAGCTTGGGACTAGCGGGGGTCCAAGAGACCCAGTACTTC
d_gene: TRBD2
v_gene: TRBV5-4
abundance: .
j_gene: TRBJ2-5

CDR3aa: CASSPRTGNSPLHF
CDR3nt: TGCGCCAGCAGCCCCCGGACAGGGAATTCACCCCTCCACTTT
d_gene: TRBD1
v_gene: TRBV5-1
abundance: .
j_gene: TRBJ1-6

CDR3aa: CASSPETSRTLNEQFF
CDR3nt: TGTGCCAGCAGCCCGGAGACTAGCCGGACCCTGAATGAGCAGTTCTTC
d_gene: TRBD2
v_gene: TRBV7-2
abundance: .
j_gene: TRBJ2-1